The entry that follows covers one TCR beta chain sequence. This record belongs to a study of blood T cell repertoires in COVID-19. TCRdb's table, derived via immunoSEQ multiplex PCR, lists solely in-frame clones and lacks some. The table has around 20,000 clones, about 86% seen once. The V gene's germline CDR1 is SGHTA and CDR2 FQGNSA. CDR3 size: 15 residues. Trimming at V came to 6 bases and at J to 7 bases, leaving 11 bases not matched to a gene. This chain connects TRBV7-2 to TRBJ2-2; 7 bases match TRBD1. The sequencing input was peripheral blood. This sequence originates from a human donor in a cohort sampled during active COVID-19. The CDR3 DNA reads as TGTGCCAGCAGGACGGACAGGAGTGCTGGCGGGGAGCTGTTTTTT. Encoded protein: CASRTDRSAGGELFF.